This entry describes one T cell receptor beta chain. Its antigen has not been determined. It has no much larger one-base neighbor in the sample; base qualities were not kept. Around 1.8 micrograms of genomic DNA were extracted from cryopreserved PBMCs for TCR beta library preparation. Longitudinal blood samples from CLL patients receiving ibrutinib monotherapy were subjected to high-throughput TCR beta sequencing. The patients took part in an open-label, single-center phase 2 trial of ibrutinib monotherapy. Reading the germline V gene gives CDR1 MRHNA and CDR2 SNTAGT. The CDR3 starts with the cysteine, ends with the phenylalanine, and has 15 residues. The only DNA kept is the CDR3, 45 bases in frame from the first base. V is cut by 2 bases and J by 7 bases, and the space between the germline ends is 15 bases. A MiSeq instrument was used for deep resolution sequencing, which targeted depths ranging from 1 in 1 million up to 1 in 200,000 T cells, with coverage averaging 10x for each clonotype. TCR beta libraries were generated with the immunoSEQ hsTCRB Kit. As for the authors' bioinformatics: The data were analyzed with ImmunoSEQ Analyzer and ImmunoSEQ Data Assistant, and V, D and J gene assignments followed IMGT definitions. Clonality, with values ranging from 0 to 1, was calculated as one minus the normalized Shannon entropy of productive rearrangement frequencies. Only overrepresented clonotypes making up at least 0.05% of the repertoire of each patient were included in the public clonotype analysis. Roughly 12 age-matched healthy donor repertoires from immuneACCESS were used as controls for clonality. The source is immuneACCESS, and TCRdb retained only in-frame sequences with V and J called. Part of the clones is not carried over; for the studies checked, unresolved V genes explain less than half of this, and the remainder is unexplained. That table is the source of V, J and clone size, and D and trimming were worked out from the DNA. For this sample there are around 33,000 clones; about 47% appear just once. The leading ten clones occupy 15% to 20% of the sample.

These data are taken from a study of cytotoxic CD8 clonotypes in ibrutinib-treated CLL (dated by TCRdb to about 2021). With regard to the full study: In this cohort, 15 patients were treatment-naive and under 13 were relapsed/refractory, while around 18 had unmutated IGHV. Cryopreserved peripheral blood mononuclear cells were collected at three points: before therapy, at response, and at either sustained remission or disease progression. On average, each sample yielded roughly 250,000 productive templates and roughly 95,000 productive rearrangements. Partial responses were observed in about 24 patients and complete responses in 2; after a median follow-up of 68 months, remission was maintained in roughly 14 patients and progression was observed in approximately 12. Response samples were obtained after a median of approximately twelve months of treatment, with a range of about 6 to 36 months. Longitudinal samples were obtainable from about 30% of the roughly 86 participants in the trial. Overall study outcomes, separate from this receptor: Sampling times were not matched between patients in sustained remission and patients whose disease was progressing, and lymph node repertoires were not examined. Public clonotypes were rare and either shrank or stayed stable during treatment, and the rise in clonality at ibrutinib response reflected expansion of private clonotypes. Clonality rose at ibrutinib response, remained stable during sustained remission, and dropped back toward baseline at progression. At baseline, clonality was higher than in age-matched healthy donors and showed a strong correlation with circulating CD8+ T-cell counts.

The clonotype originates from a human donor with chronic lymphocytic leukemia. This sequence uses TRBV6-4 and TRBJ2-1, with TRBD1 perhaps the D gene, on 6 matching bases. Specimen: PBMCs, collected before ibrutinib treatment. CDR3 sequence: CASSDRAGDGNEQFF. The DNA sequence is as follows: TGTGCCAGCAGTGACAGGGCAGGGGATGGGAATGAGCAGTTCTTC.